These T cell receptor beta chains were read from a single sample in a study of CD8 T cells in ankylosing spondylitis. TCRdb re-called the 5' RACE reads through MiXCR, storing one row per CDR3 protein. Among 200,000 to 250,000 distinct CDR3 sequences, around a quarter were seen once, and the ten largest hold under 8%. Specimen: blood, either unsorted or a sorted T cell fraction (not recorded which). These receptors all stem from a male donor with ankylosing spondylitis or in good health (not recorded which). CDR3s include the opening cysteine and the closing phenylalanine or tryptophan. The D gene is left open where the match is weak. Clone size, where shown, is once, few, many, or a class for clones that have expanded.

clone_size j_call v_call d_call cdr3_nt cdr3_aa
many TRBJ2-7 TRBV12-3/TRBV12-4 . TGTGCCAGCAGTTTGACAGAGAGCTCCTACGAGCAGTACTTC CASSLTESSYEQYF
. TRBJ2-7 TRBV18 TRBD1 TGTGCCAGCTCACCCATGACAGGGGTGGTCTACGAGCAGTACTTC CASSPMTGVVYEQYF
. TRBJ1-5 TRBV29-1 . TGCAGCGTTGGGGGGGCCAATCAGCCCCAGCATTTT CSVGGANQPQHF
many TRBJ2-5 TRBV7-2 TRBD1 TGTGCCAGCAAATGGGACAGGGTGTCAGAGACCCAGTACTTC CASKWDRVSETQYF
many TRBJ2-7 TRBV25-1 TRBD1 TGTGCCAGCAGTGGGACAGGGTACTACGAGCAGTACTTC CASSGTGYYEQYF
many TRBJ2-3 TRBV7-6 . TGTGCCAGCAGCTTTGGAGACATAATCACAGATACGCAGTATTTT CASSFGDIITDTQYF
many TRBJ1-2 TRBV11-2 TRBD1 TGTGCCAGCAGCTTACAGGGGGCGCCCACCTATGGCTACACCTTC CASSLQGAPTYGYTF
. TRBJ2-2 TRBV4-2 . TGTGCCAGCAGCCAAGATCCAGGGTCCGGGGAGCTGTTTTTT CASSQDPGSGELFF
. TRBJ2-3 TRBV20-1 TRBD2 TGCAGTGCTGAACGACCGGGACTAGCGGGAGGGGGGAGCACAGATACGCAGTATTTT CSAERPGLAGGGSTDTQYF
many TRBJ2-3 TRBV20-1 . TGCAGTGCTAGAGGACAGGCGAATACGCAGTATTTT CSARGQANTQYF
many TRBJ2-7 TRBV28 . TGTGCCAGCAACGCCCGGGGGACAAATGCCGGGGAACAGTACTTC CASNARGTNAGEQYF
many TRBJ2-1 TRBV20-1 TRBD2 TGCAGTGCTAGTGGGACTAGCGGATACAATGAGCAGTTCTTC CSASGTSGYNEQFF
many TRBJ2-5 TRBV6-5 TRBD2 TGTGCCAGCAGTTACTCGACTAGCGGAAGGGGGGGGACCCAGTACTTC CASSYSTSGRGGTQYF
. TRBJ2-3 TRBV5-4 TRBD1 TGTGCCAGCAGCGCGACAGGGTTGGGCACAGATACGCAGTATTTT CASSATGLGTDTQYF
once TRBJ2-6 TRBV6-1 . TGTGCCAGCAGACCTGGTTTGGGGGCCAACGTCCTGACTTTC CASRPGLGANVLTF
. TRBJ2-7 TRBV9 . TGTGCCAGCAGCGTTTTATCTGAGGGGGACGAGCAGTACTTC CASSVLSEGDEQYF
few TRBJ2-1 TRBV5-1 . TGCGCCAGCAGCTTGGGAGGGGGGATGTTGAATGAGCAGTTCTTC CASSLGGGMLNEQFF
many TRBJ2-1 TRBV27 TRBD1 TGTGCCAGCAGTTTCTCAGGGGGCAATGAGCAGTTCTTC CASSFSGGNEQFF
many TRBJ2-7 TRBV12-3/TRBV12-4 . TGTGCCAGCAGTTTAGCCGGCCGGTCAAGCGAGCAGTACTTC CASSLAGRSSEQYF
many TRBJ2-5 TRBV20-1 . TGCAGTGCTAGCCAAGACTTAGTGCAAGAGACCCAGTACTTC CSASQDLVQETQYF
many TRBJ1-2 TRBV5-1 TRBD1 TGCGCCAGCTCTCAACAGGGGGCGAATGGCTACACCTTC CASSQQGANGYTF
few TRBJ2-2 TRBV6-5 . TGTGCCAGCAGTTACGCGAGGGGTTCTGGCGGGGAGCTGTTTTTT CASSYARGSGGELFF
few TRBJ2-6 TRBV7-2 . TGTGCCAGCAGCCGGACCGGGGGATCCTCTGGGGCCAACGTCCTGACTTTC CASSRTGGSSGANVLTF
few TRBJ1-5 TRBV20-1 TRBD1 TGCAGTGCTAGTTCCAGGGGGCGTCTTAGCAATCAGCCCCAGCATTTT CSASSRGRLSNQPQHF
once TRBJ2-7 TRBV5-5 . TGTGCCAGCAGCCTCAGTAGTCCCGGGGGCGAGCAGTACTTC CASSLSSPGGEQYF
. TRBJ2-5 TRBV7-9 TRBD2 TGTGCCAGCAGCGCGGGACTAGCGGACTCCCGGGAGACCCAGTACTTC CASSAGLADSRETQYF
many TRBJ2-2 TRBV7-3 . TGTGCCAGCAGCTTAGCAGGCGGGACGAACACCGGGGAGCTGTTTTTT CASSLAGGTNTGELFF
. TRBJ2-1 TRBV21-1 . TGTGCCAGCAGCACCAAAAGAGGGGGACTAGCCCATGAGCAGTTCTTC CASSTKRGGLAHEQFF
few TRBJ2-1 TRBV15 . TGTGCCACCAGCAGAGATTGGGGAGGGGGGCCGAATGAGCAGTTCTTC CATSRDWGGGPNEQFF
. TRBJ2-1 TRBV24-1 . TGTGCCACCAGTGCGGGAGACAGGCTATACAATGAGCAGTTCTTC CATSAGDRLYNEQFF
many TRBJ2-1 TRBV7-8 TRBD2 TGTGCCAGCAGCCCCCCCCTTCGCGGGAGGTCCGTTTGGAATGAGCAGTTCTTC CASSPPLRGRSVWNEQFF
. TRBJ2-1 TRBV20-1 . TGCAGTACCCCCGGAGGCTTAGGGAATGAGCAGTTCTTC CSTPGGLGNEQFF
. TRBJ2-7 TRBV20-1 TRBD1 TGCAGTGCCCCCGGGACAGGGGGTTTCTACGAGCAGTACTTC CSAPGTGGFYEQYF
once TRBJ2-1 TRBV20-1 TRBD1 TGCAGTGCCCAGGACAGGGGCGGTGAGCAGTTCTTC CSAQDRGGEQFF
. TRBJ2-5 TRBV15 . TGTGCCACCAGCAGAGGGAGGGTCGAGACCCAGTACTTC CATSRGRVETQYF
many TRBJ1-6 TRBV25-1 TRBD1 TGTGCCAGCAGTGACCCCGGACAGGGGCGTAATTCACCCCTCCACTTT CASSDPGQGRNSPLHF
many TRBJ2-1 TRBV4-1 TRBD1 TGCGCCAGCAGCCAAGCCGGGACAGGGCGATCCTACAATGAGCAGTTCTTC CASSQAGTGRSYNEQFF
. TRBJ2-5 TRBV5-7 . TGTGCCAGACAGGGAGAAGAGACCCAGTACTTC CARQGEETQYF
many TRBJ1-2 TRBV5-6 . TGTGCCAGCAGCTTGGGGACCTATGGCTACACCTTC CASSLGTYGYTF
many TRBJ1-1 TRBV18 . TGTGCCAGCTCACCACAGGGGTCGAACACTGAAGCTTTCTTT CASSPQGSNTEAFF
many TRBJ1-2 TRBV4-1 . TGCGCCAGCAGCCAAGAAATTGGGGCAGCTAACTATGGCTACACCTTC CASSQEIGAANYGYTF
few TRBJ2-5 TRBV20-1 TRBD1 TGCAGTGCTAGAGACCCCAGGGGGTTAGAGGAGACCCAGTACTTC CSARDPRGLEETQYF
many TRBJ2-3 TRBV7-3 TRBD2 TGTGCCAGCAGCTTCCGAGCGGGAGGGCTCTCAGATACGCAGTATTTT CASSFRAGGLSDTQYF
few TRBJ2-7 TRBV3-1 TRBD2 TGTGCCAGCAGCCAAGTTCTGCGGGAGAAGAACGAGCAGTACTTC CASSQVLREKNEQYF
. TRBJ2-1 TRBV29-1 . TGCAGCGTCGAGAGACTAACAACCTACAATGAGCAGTTCTTC CSVERLTTYNEQFF
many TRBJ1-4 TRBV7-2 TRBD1 TGTGCCAGCAGACCAGGGGGCCGGGATGAAAAACTGTTTTTT CASRPGGRDEKLFF
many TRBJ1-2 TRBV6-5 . TGTGCCAGCAGTTACGTAGGGATCGGTGGCTACACCTTC CASSYVGIGGYTF
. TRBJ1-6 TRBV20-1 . TGCAGTGCCAAGGGGGTCGGAGAGGGGTATAGGAATTCACCCCTCCACTTT CSAKGVGEGYRNSPLHF
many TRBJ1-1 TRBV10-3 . TGTGCCATCAGTGGATATGAAGGAAACACTGAAGCTTTCTTT CAISGYEGNTEAFF
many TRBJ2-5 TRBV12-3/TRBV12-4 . TGTGCCAGCAGTCCGGACAGGGAGGGTGAGACCCAGTACTTC CASSPDREGETQYF
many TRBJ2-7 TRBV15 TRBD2 TGTGCCACCAGCAGAGATCGGGGGGGGTACGAGCAGTACTTC CATSRDRGGYEQYF
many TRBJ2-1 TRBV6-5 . TGTGCCAGCAGTTACCTGGGGGGCAACGATGAGCAGTTCTTC CASSYLGGNDEQFF
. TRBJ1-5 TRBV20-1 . TGCAGTGCTAGGGTGGGTAGTGGCAATCAGCCCCAGCATTTT CSARVGSGNQPQHF